The clone carrying this T cell receptor beta chain has a handful of counts. Its antigen is not known. At one end, the junction sequence differs from germline, possibly due to a read error. This specimen belongs to a study of tumor-infiltrating lymphocytes in primary liver carcinoma. cDNA specific to TCR beta was made from about 550 ng of total RNA, with a constant-region primer employed for priming. Three nested multiplex PCR rounds, a slightly modified ARM-PCR, produced the libraries for TCR beta. The first two PCR rounds used TRBV1-TRBV30 forward primers with a C-beta reverse primer, around 10 cycles each. TCRdb used MiXCR to reprocess the multiplex PCR reads, holding one entry per CDR3 protein. The sample includes some 55,000 distinct CDR3 sequences, roughly 77% seen only once; the top ten take about 25%. The germline gives CDR1 SGHAT, CDR2 FQNNGV. The CDR3 sequence is 13 residues long. From unsorted bulk tissue weighing about 20-31 mg, DNA and RNA were co-extracted.

Overall study results and limits: Tumor region pairs showed greater overlap than either tumor-adjacent or tumor-blood pairs did. The study found a significantly higher top-250-clone fraction in tumors than in blood (p = 0.039).

The genes are TRBV11-2 and TRBJ2-3; unclear D gene. The sequence derives from a man aged 40-49 years with primary liver carcinoma and hepatitis B virus infection. The specimen sequenced was liver tumor tissue from sampling region 2. Subset defined: tumor region T2, inferior pole. As DNA, the CDR3 is TGTGCCAGCAGCTTAGGCAGCATAGATACGCCGTATTTT. Its translation is CASSLGSIDTPYF.